This entry concerns a single T cell receptor (beta chain). Its antigen is undetermined. This sample is drawn from a study of T cell responses to AZD1222 COVID-19 vaccine. General study findings and limits: As reported, nearly half of all spike-specific TCRs target variant regions that are unmutated. In a largely white British group with more females than males, clonal diversity was possibly underestimated.

Repertoires were generated with immunoSEQ multiplex PCR, while TCRdb's copy carries only in-frame clones and drops some. This sample has about 150,000 clones, with around nine tenths found just once. In germline, CDR1 is SGDLS, CDR2 YYNGEE. The CDR3 length is 14 residues. Trimming shortened V by 0 bases and J by 5 bases, and 12 bases separated the two germline ends. The rearrangement uses TRBV9 and TRBJ2-7; D possibly uses TRBD1 or TRBD2 (6 bases each). The receptor comes from an adult who had recovered from COVID-19. The material was peripheral blood, obtained after recovery from COVID-19. Here the CDR3 DNA reads TGTGCCAGCAGCGTAGAGGGGGAGGACGACGAGCAGTACTTC. It translates to CASSVEGEDDEQYF.